Each of the 32 T cell receptor beta chains below was sequenced from the same sample in a study of blood T cell repertoires in COVID-19. TCRdb's table, derived via immunoSEQ multiplex PCR, lists solely in-frame clones and lacks some. This table holds just over 250,000 clones, approximately 88% found once. The sample comprised peripheral blood. All receptors derive from a woman in her 70s with COVID-19, enrolled during active disease.

The rearrangement joins TRBV11-3 to TRBJ2-5; 7 bases line up with TRBD1. The V and J ends lost 2 bases and 2 bases, in that order; junction bases with no gene match: 5. The CDR3 runs 15 residues. From germline, CDR1 is SGHNT and CDR2 YENEEA. The CDR3 sequence is CASSLRTGAQETQYF. CDR3 DNA: TGTGCCAGCAGCTTAAGGACAGGAGCACAAGAGACCCAGTACTTC.

The chain has TRBV14 and TRBJ1-1, with D hard to call. Trimming removed 7 bases at V and 6 bases at J, with 15 bases between. This CDR3 has 13 amino acids. Per the germline V gene, CDR1 is SGHDN and CDR2 is FVKESK. The CDR3 nucleotides read TGTGCCAGCAAACGATCCCGAAGCTCTGAAGCTTTCTTT. This sequence encodes CASKRSRSSEAFF.

The CDR3 bases are TGTGCCAGCAGCTGGGGCAGGGCCGACGAGCAGTACTTC. Protein: CASSWGRADEQYF. V and J are TRBV5-4 and TRBJ2-7; tentative D call: TRBD1 (5 bases). V lost 3 bases, J lost 5 bases, and 12 bases lay in between. The length of the CDR3 is 13 residues. Germline V gene lookup returns CDR1 SGHNT and CDR2 YYREEE (reference sequence).

This sequence joins TRBV18 and TRBJ1-3; D remains unclear. V lost 1 base and J lost 1, with 8 bases in between. Germline V CDR1 and CDR2: KGHSH, LQKENI. The CDR3 loop spans 15 amino acids. The CDR3 DNA reads TGTGCCAGCTCACCACAACAAGAATCTGGAAACACCATATATTTT. Translation: CASSPQQESGNTIYF.

This chain joins TRBV27 and TRBJ2-3; D is perhaps TRBD2 (6 bases). This CDR3 has 12 amino acids. Germline V gives CDR1 MNHEY, CDR2 SMNVEV (reference sequence). The ends were cut back, 6 bases at V and 6 bases at J, with 10 bases in the middle. The CDR3 nucleotides read TGTGCCAGCAGCCTAGGGAGGGATACGCAGTATTTT. It yields the protein CASSLGRDTQYF.

V is TRBV29-1 and J is TRBJ1-1, with 7 bases matching TRBD1. CDR3 length equals 14 residues. The germline CDR1 and CDR2 sequences are SQVTM and ANQGSEA. V gave up 4 bases and J gave up 0 bases; unmatched junction bases: 5. This CDR3 is CSVVVDRVNTEAFF. The DNA for the CDR3 is TGCAGCGTTGTGGTTGACAGGGTGAACACTGAAGCTTTCTTT.

J is TRBJ2-7 and V is TRBV2; 8 bases fit TRBD2. CDR1 is SNHLY and CDR2 is FYNNEI in the germline V gene. Trimming removed 4 bases from V and 3 bases from J; junction bases left unmatched: 5. The CDR3 contains 14 residues. This CDR3 is CASSVQRGLYEQYF. CDR3 DNA sequence: TGTGCCAGCAGTGTCCAGCGGGGGCTCTACGAGCAGTACTTC. Full variable domain (missing parts from reference TRBV2 and TRBJ2-7): EPEVTQTPSHQVTQMGQEVILRCVPISNHLYFYWYRQILGQKVEFLVSFYNNEISEKSEIFDDQFSVERPDGSNFTLKIRSTKLEDSAMYFCASSVQRGLYEQYFGPGTRLTVT.

The V gene is TRBV6-6, the J gene TRBJ2-2; 12 positions agree with TRBD2. The CDR3 has 17 residues. Trimming cost V 5 bases and J 3 bases; bases outside gene matches: 7. Germline assignment: CDR1 MNHNY and CDR2 SVGAGI (reference sequence). The CDR3 region has the DNA TGTGCCAGCAGTCGCCTCGGACTAGCGGGATACACCGGGGAGCTGTTTTTT. Protein product: CASSRLGLAGYTGELFF.

This sequence joins TRBV21-1 and TRBJ2-1; the table's D call of TRBD2 was not tested on the DNA. TRBV21-1 is a listed pseudogene. The CDR3 is 17 residues long. Here the CDR3 reads CASSKGWTSGTYNEQFF. DNA of the CDR3: TGTGCCAGCAGCAAAGGGTGGACTAGCGGTACCTACAATGAGCAGTTCTTC.

The genes are TRBV14 and TRBJ2-7; the match to TRBD2 covers 11 bases. This CDR3 is built from 15 residues. V lost 8 bases, J lost 3 bases, and 9 bases stayed unmatched. The germline CDR1 and CDR2 sequences are SGHDN and FVKESK. CDR3 sequence (DNA): TGTGCCAGCTCAATAGACGGGACTAGCGGCTACGAGCAGTACTTC. This codes for CASSIDGTSGYEQYF.

The table lists this clone with a few counts. This chain uses TRBV2 with TRBJ2-1; 10 bases align to TRBD2. The CDR3 sequence is 15 residues long. The J segment lost 7 bases and the V segment lost 5 bases, leaving 8 bases of the junction unmatched. Germline V gene sequence: CDR1 SNHLY, CDR2 FYNNEI. The CDR3 loop reads CASSNLAGGWNEQFF. The CDR3 DNA is TGTGCCAGCAGTAATTTAGCGGGAGGTTGGAATGAGCAGTTCTTC.

V and J are TRBV5-4 and TRBJ2-5, with 7 bases identical to TRBD1. There are 14 residues in the CDR3. The V segment lost 0 bases and the J segment 4 bases; nucleotides outside the gene matches: 3. Germline V gene lookup returns CDR1 SGHNT and CDR2 YYREEE (reference sequence). This CDR3 reads CASSLAGGRETQYF. CDR3 DNA: TGTGCCAGCAGCTTGGCAGGGGGACGAGAGACCCAGTACTTC.

J is TRBJ1-6 and V is TRBV14; no clear D. Germline assignment: CDR1 SGHDN and CDR2 FVKESK. This CDR3 spans 13 amino acids. Trimming shortened V by 1 base and J by 6 bases, and 4 bases separated the two germline ends. CDR3 in amino acids: CASSQVSNSPLHF. As DNA, the CDR3 is TGTGCCAGCAGCCAAGTATCTAATTCACCCCTCCACTTT. The whole variable domain, filled in from reference TRBV14 and TRBJ1-6, reads EAGVTQFPSHSVIEKGQTVTLRCDPISGHDNLYWYRRVMGKEIKFLLHFVKESKQDESGMPNNRFLAERTGGTYSTLKVQPAELEDSGVYFCASSQVSNSPLHFGNGTRLTVT.

The V call is TRBV28, the J call TRBJ1-5; D is ambiguous. Germline CDR1 is MDHEN and CDR2 is SYDVKM. The CDR3 runs 12 residues. V gave up 2 bases and J gave up 5 bases, with 4 bases separating them. Written as DNA, the CDR3 is TGTGCCAGCAGTTTACTCCATCAGCCCCAGCATTTT. This gives the protein CASSLLHQPQHF. The complete variable domain, with remaining parts taken from reference TRBV28 and TRBJ1-5, reads DVKVTQSSRYLVKRTGEKVFLECVQDMDHENMFWYRQDPGLGLRLIYFSYDVKMKEKGDIPEGYSVSREKKERFSLILESASTNQTSMYLCASSLLHQPQHFGDGTRLSIL.

The rearrangement links TRBV30 to TRBJ1-6; a weak D match, TRBD1 (5 bases). Trimming cost V 4 bases and J 10 bases, with 23 bases left between them. From germline, CDR1 is GTSNPN and CDR2 SVGIG (reference sequence). CDR3 length equals 16 residues. In nucleotides, the CDR3 is TGTGCCTGGACGAGGCAGGGAGGTCCGGTGGGGTCACCCCTCCACTTT. It codes for CAWTRQGGPVGSPLHF.

The CDR3 DNA sequence: TGTGCCACCAGTGATTTTGACAGGAACTATGGCTACACCTTC. This gives the protein CATSDFDRNYGYTF. The J gene is TRBJ1-2, the V gene TRBV24-1; maybe TRBD1 (6 bases). The germline V and J ends were trimmed by 1 base and 2 bases, with 7 bases remaining between them. The CDR3 covers 14 residues. Germline CDR1 and CDR2: KGHDR and SFDVKD.

The CDR3 loop is CASRRFGVQWGEQFF. The CDR3 DNA sequence: TGTGCCAGCAGAAGGTTCGGGGTCCAATGGGGTGAGCAGTTCTTC. The chain uses TRBV6-5 and TRBJ2-1; a weak D match, TRBD2 (5 bases). Per the germline V gene, CDR1 is MNHEY and CDR2 is SVGAGI. Trimming pared 6 bases from V and 9 bases from J, leaving 21 bases between. The CDR3 sequence is 15 residues long.

This clone was observed once. V is TRBV19 and J is TRBJ1-3; D ambiguous. Germline V gene sequence: CDR1 LNHDA, CDR2 SQIVND (reference sequence). The CDR3 is 14 amino acids. The V and J ends lost 4 bases and 0 bases respectively, with 7 bases between them. CDR3 bases: TGTGCCAGTAGTAAACTACGCTCTGGAAACACCATATATTTT. This codes for CASSKLRSGNTIYF.

The rearrangement links TRBV9 to TRBJ1-6, with TRBD1 identical over 7 bases. The CDR3 is 13 residues long. After removal of 4 bases from V and 9 bases from J, the junction contained 4 bases not matched to a gene. Germline lookup yields CDR1 SGDLS and CDR2 YYNGEE. The CDR3 region is CASSRDRVSPLHF. For the CDR3, the DNA is TGTGCCAGCAGCAGAGACAGGGTTTCACCCCTCCACTTT.

The chain has TRBV6-5 and TRBJ1-3; no firm D call. Trimming cost V 0 bases and J 0 bases, with 9 bases left between them. This CDR3 has 16 residues. Germline V CDR1 and CDR2: MNHEY, SVGAGI. CDR3 protein: CASSYSAGISGNTIYF. CDR3 DNA sequence: TGTGCCAGCAGTTACTCGGCAGGAATCTCTGGAAACACCATATATTTT.

The genes are TRBV5-4 and TRBJ1-2, with 8 positions matching TRBD1. Germline V gives CDR1 SGHNT, CDR2 YYREEE (reference sequence). V was clipped by 5 bases and J by 6 bases; unmatched bases: 9. The CDR3 runs 14 residues. The CDR3 spells CASRLTQGADGYTF. CDR3 nucleotide sequence: TGTGCCAGCAGATTAACCCAGGGGGCGGATGGCTACACCTTC. Looking up the rest from reference TRBV5-4 and TRBJ1-2 gives the full variable domain: ETGVTQSPTHLIKTRGQQVTLRCSSQSGHNTVSWYQQALGQGPQFIFQYYREEENGRGNFPPRFSGLQFPNYSSELNVNALELDDSALYLCASRLTQGADGYTFGSGTRLTVV.

V usage is TRBV4-1 and J usage is TRBJ2-3, with D perhaps TRBD1 (5 bases). CDR3 length equals 14 residues. V lost 6 bases, J lost 0 bases, and 10 bases lay in between. From germline, CDR1 is MGHRA and CDR2 YSYEKL. The CDR3 DNA is TGCGCCAGCAGTTCGACAGAGAGCACAGATACGCAGTATTTT. It encodes CASSSTESTDTQYF.

The rearrangement joins TRBV27 to TRBJ2-7, with 8 nucleotides matching TRBD2. Germline CDR1 MNHEY, CDR2 SMNVEV (reference sequence). With 5 bases clipped from V and 5 bases from J, the junction kept 8 bases outside the gene matches. The CDR3 contains 14 residues. The CDR3 sequence is CASSLRGGGNEQYF. As DNA, the CDR3 is TGTGCCAGCAGTCTTCGGGGGGGCGGCAACGAGCAGTACTTC.

The chain recombines TRBV7-3 with TRBJ2-2, with D uncertain. The CDR3 has 16 amino acids. From germline, CDR1 is SGHTA and CDR2 FQGTGA. The V end lost 1 base, the J end lost 5 bases, and 14 bases lay between the germline ends. The CDR3 coding sequence is TGTGCCAGCAGCTTAAGCCCGCTACCTTTGACCGGGGAGCTGTTTTTT. It encodes CASSLSPLPLTGELFF.

The J gene is TRBJ2-1, the V gene TRBV11-3, with 13 positions matching TRBD2. In germline, CDR1 is SGHNT, CDR2 YENEEA. V gave up 4 bases and J gave up 9 bases; unmatched junction bases: 9. The CDR3 is 16 amino acids. The CDR3 sequence: CASSSTSGRAWSEQFF. In DNA form, the CDR3 reads TGTGCCAGCAGCTCCACTAGCGGGAGGGCCTGGAGTGAGCAGTTCTTC. Looking up the rest from reference TRBV11-3 and TRBJ2-1 gives the full variable domain: EAGVVQSPRYKIIEKKQPVAFWCNPISGHNTLYWYLQNLGQGPELLIRYENEEAVDDSQLPKDRFSAERLKGVDSTLKIQPAELGDSAVYLCASSSTSGRAWSEQFFGPGTRLTVL.

This clone is a singleton in its sample. The rearrangement joins TRBV28 to TRBJ2-3; 11 bases line up with TRBD2. After removal of 1 base from V and 5 bases from J, the junction contained 8 bases not matched to a gene. The CDR3 loop spans 17 amino acids. Germline V gives CDR1 MDHEN, CDR2 SYDVKM. The CDR3 spells CASSLSFSGRAGDTQYF. The CDR3 nucleotides are TGTGCCAGCAGTTTATCTTTTAGCGGGAGGGCCGGAGATACGCAGTATTTT.

The CDR3 nucleotides are TGTGCCAGCAGCCCGGCCGCCGGGGGTGGGGATTTTCGGCCGGACGAGCAGTACTTC. Its protein is CASSPAAGGGDFRPDEQYF. This chain connects TRBV28 to TRBJ2-7; D may be TRBD2 (6 bases). Trimming stripped 6 bases from V and 5 bases from J, with 32 bases between. The V gene's germline CDR1 is MDHEN and CDR2 SYDVKM. The CDR3 consists of 19 residues.

The chain carries TRBV6-5 and TRBJ1-5; 7 bases are shared with TRBD1. Losses at the gene ends were 6 bases for V and 4 bases for J; bases not matched to a gene: 6. Germline V gene data show CDR1 as MNHEY and CDR2 as SVGAGI. The CDR3 has 14 amino acids. The CDR3 DNA is TGTGCCAGCAGCCTGACAGGGTGGAATCAGCCCCAGCATTTT. Translating gives CASSLTGWNQPQHF.

The rearrangement links TRBV10-1 to TRBJ2-7; 8 nucleotides match TRBD1. Germline V gene lookup returns CDR1 WNHNN and CDR2 SYGVQD (reference sequence). The V segment lost 9 bases and the J segment 0 bases; nucleotides outside the gene matches: 13. The CDR3 is 16 residues long. Written as DNA, the CDR3 is TGCGCCAGTCCCCGTGCGGGACAGGAGAACTCCTACGAGCAGTACTTC. Translated, it gives CASPRAGQENSYEQYF.

The chain links TRBV7-2 to TRBJ1-1; 7 bases agree with TRBD1. The CDR3 contains 14 residues. Germline trimming cut 2 bases from V and 7 bases from J; bases unmatched to any gene: 7. Germline CDR1 and CDR2: SGHTA and FQGNSA. CDR3: CASSLRQGRNEAFF. CDR3 DNA sequence: TGTGCCAGCAGCTTACGACAGGGACGTAATGAAGCTTTCTTT.

To note about this clone: The same CDR3 arises from other DNA sequences in this sample as well. V usage is TRBV19 and J usage is TRBJ2-3; D uncertain. The V gene's germline CDR1 is LNHDA and CDR2 SQIVND (reference sequence). The germline V and J ends were trimmed by 3 bases and 6 bases, with 4 bases remaining between them. This CDR3 comprises 11 residues. Here the CDR3 DNA reads TGTGCCAGTAGTATCAGGGATACGCAGTATTTT. Residues: CASSIRDTQYF.

V is TRBV25-1 and J is TRBJ2-1, with TRBD2 matching over 12 bases. V dropped 1 base and J dropped 7; count of bases not matched to a gene: 11. CDR3 length equals 18 residues. Germline values: CDR1 MGHDK, CDR2 SYGVNS. DNA for the CDR3: TGTGCCAGCAGTGAATCTCCTAGCGGGAGGGCCTTGGTGAATGAGCAGTTCTTC. Translation gives CASSESPSGRALVNEQFF.